This T cell receptor (beta chain) comes out of a study of blood T cells in healthy people across ages. The use of a sample-barcoded 5' primer and a J-beta primer mix characterized a second PCR of 7 to 11 cycles. TCRdb ran MiXCR on the 5' RACE reads and lists one entry per CDR3 protein. Of under 2 million distinct CDR3 sequences in the sample, almost 35% were seen once. The CDR3 sequence is 14 residues long. Germline V gives CDR1 SGHVS, CDR2 FQNEAQ. V lost 5 bases and J 1 base, leaving 12 bases between the germline ends. The specimen was blood. This receptor was obtained from a woman aged 25 to 45 in good health. This chain connects TRBV7-8 to TRBJ2-7, with D possibly TRBD1 on 6 matching bases. CDR3 protein: CASSARTDSYEQYF. DNA of the CDR3: TGTGCCAGCAGCGCCCGGACAGATTCCTACGAGCAGTACTTC.